A selection of T cell receptor beta chains follows, all from one sample in a study of regulatory T cells in long-lasting Graves disease. Using its own MiXCR run on the multiplex PCR reads, TCRdb lists one record per CDR3 protein. The sample lists about 540,000 distinct CDR3 sequences; 13% were seen once. These same data were also listed under a study on T cells in Graves' hyperthyroidism and ophthalmopathy.

The specimen comprised peripheral blood mononuclear cells (PBMCs), sampled at new diagnosis, from a patient treated with antithyroid drugs. The receptors originated from a man between 25 and 39 years old with Graves disease. Each CDR3 is given with its conserved first and last residue. A D gene is named only where the DNA matches it firmly. Only part of the rows carry a size: once, few, many, or a class if the clone is expanded.

V gene	clone size	D gene	J gene	CDR3 DNA	CDR3 protein
TRBV19	few	TRBD2	TRBJ2-1	TGTGCCAGTAGTATAGCCGGGACTAGCGGAGAGCAGTTCTTC	CASSIAGTSGEQFF
TRBV10-3	many	-	TRBJ2-4	TGTGCCACCGCCAGGGGGGAGAGAAAAAACATTCAGTACTTC	CATARGERKNIQYF
TRBV19	many	-	TRBJ1-4	TGTGCCAGCGTTCGGGACGGCCAGGGAAAACTGTTTTTT	CASVRDGQGKLFF
TRBV5-1	few	-	TRBJ2-1	TGCGCCAGCAGCGCCGGGACACCAAATGAGCAGTTCTTC	CASSAGTPNEQFF
TRBV28	few	-	TRBJ2-7	TGTGCCAGCAGTCCCCAGTACTACGAGCGGTACTTC	CASSPQYYERYF
TRBV16	many	TRBD1	TRBJ1-5	TGTGCCAGCAGCCAACCAGGGGGTAGTCAGCCCCAGCATTTT	CASSQPGGSQPQHF
TRBV7-2	many	TRBD2	TRBJ2-1	TGTGCCAGCAGCTTAGCCAGCGGGACCAATGAGCAGTTCTTC	CASSLASGTNEQFF
TRBV4-2	few	-	TRBJ2-7	TGTGCCAGCAGCCATGGGGGTAGCGGAGTCTCCTACGAGCAGTACTTC	CASSHGGSGVSYEQYF
TRBV20-1	many	-	TRBJ2-3	TGCAGTGCTAGAGATTGGGGGCTTGGGGGTGTACATACGCAGTATTTT	CSARDWGLGGVHTQYF
TRBV11-2	many	-	TRBJ2-3	TGTGCCAGCAGCTCCCTTTGGGGCGGAGGAGAGCCGTCAGATACGCAGTATTTT	CASSSLWGGGEPSDTQYF
TRBV5-1	many	-	TRBJ1-1	TGCGCCAGCAGTTCCTCAGGGATTGGGAACACTGAAGCTTTCTTT	CASSSSGIGNTEAFF
TRBV9	-	-	TRBJ2-3	TGTGCCAGCAGCGTAGATGAGCGTACAGATACGCAGTATTTT	CASSVDERTDTQYF
TRBV2	many	-	TRBJ1-5	TGTGCCAGCCGGGCGACTCGTGGTTTAGGAAGTCAGCCCCAGCATTTT	CASRATRGLGSQPQHF
TRBV20-1	few	-	TRBJ2-5	TGCAGTGCTAGGCGCCAGGGTGGCCAAGAGACCCAGTACTTC	CSARRQGGQETQYF
TRBV5-6	-	TRBD2	TRBJ2-1	TGTGCCAGCACCACCACCGTGGCGGGAGTTCGGAATGAGCAGTTCTTC	CASTTTVAGVRNEQFF
TRBV28	many	TRBD1	TRBJ2-7	TGTGCCACCTTCGGACAGGGAGGCTCCTACGAGCAGTACTTC	CATFGQGGSYEQYF
TRBV4-1	-	-	TRBJ2-3	TGTGCCAGCAGCCCCGGGAGCAGCGTCTCAGATACGCAGTATTTT	CASSPGSSVSDTQYF
TRBV15	many	TRBD2	TRBJ2-1	TGTGCCACCAGCAGAGATCGGAGCGGGAGTTCCTACAATGAGCAGTTCTTC	CATSRDRSGSSYNEQFF
TRBV24-1	many	-	TRBJ2-3	TGTGCCACCATCTCGGGCGGGATGGGGGCAGATACGCAGTATTTT	CATISGGMGADTQYF
TRBV20-1	many	-	TRBJ2-2	TGCAGTGCTAGTGTAGTGGGATCCGGGGAGCTGTTTTTT	CSASVVGSGELFF
TRBV4-1	-	-	TRBJ2-4	TGCGCCAGCAGCCTAGAACTGGGAGGCATTCAGTACTTC	CASSLELGGIQYF
TRBV5-1	-	-	TRBJ1-1	TGCGCCAGCAGCTCCTACTCAGACAGGATAGCTTTCTTT	CASSSYSDRIAFF
TRBV7-9	-	-	TRBJ1-2	TGTGCCAGCAGCCCTTTGGGAGCCCGGGACACAATTAACTATGGCTACACCTTC	CASSPLGARDTINYGYTF
TRBV11-2	many	-	TRBJ2-7	TGTGCCAGCAAGTCCCTGAGGGGGATGTCCTACGAGCAGTACTTC	CASKSLRGMSYEQYF
TRBV10-3	many	TRBD2	TRBJ2-7	TGTGCCATCAGTCCGGGACTAGCGGGAAACGAGCAGTACTTC	CAISPGLAGNEQYF
TRBV27	-	-	TRBJ2-1	TGTGCCAGCAGTCAGGAAGCTTACAATGAGCAGTTCTTC	CASSQEAYNEQFF
TRBV12-3/TRBV12-4	many	-	TRBJ1-2	TGTGCCAGCAGTTTTGTACCCCAGGACTATGGCTACACCTTC	CASSFVPQDYGYTF
TRBV2	many	-	TRBJ2-2	TGTGCCAGCAGTGTTGGATCGTCCACAGGGGAGCTGTTTTTT	CASSVGSSTGELFF
TRBV3-1	many	-	TRBJ2-3	TGTGCCAGCAGCCAAGACCACCCTAGCACAGATACGCAGTATTTT	CASSQDHPSTDTQYF
TRBV7-9	many	TRBD2	TRBJ2-1	TGTGCCAGCAGCAAAGATAGCGGGTCCTTCTGGTATGAGCAGTTCTTC	CASSKDSGSFWYEQFF
TRBV6-2/TRBV6-3	few	-	TRBJ2-1	TGTGCCAGCAGTTACGGAGGGTTTGAGCAGTTCTTC	CASSYGGFEQFF
TRBV18	-	TRBD1	TRBJ1-2	TGTGCCAGCTCACCCGGGACAGTATCATATGGCTACACCTTC	CASSPGTVSYGYTF
TRBV7-9	few	TRBD1	TRBJ2-1	TGTGCCAGCAGCTTAGCCTCAGGGGGCGCATATGAGCAGTTCTTC	CASSLASGGAYEQFF
TRBV6-5	many	-	TRBJ2-3	TGTGCCAGCAGTTACACTGGGGGGCACCTTAGCACAGATACGCAGTATTTT	CASSYTGGHLSTDTQYF
TRBV24-1	few	TRBD1	TRBJ2-6	TGTGCCACCAGTGGGACAGGGGGCTCTGGGGCCAACGTCCTGACTTTC	CATSGTGGSGANVLTF
TRBV5-1	many	-	TRBJ1-5	TGCGCCAGCAGCTTGGCGGACAGCTACAATCAGCCCCAGCATTTT	CASSLADSYNQPQHF
TRBV3-1	many	-	TRBJ1-2	TGTGCCAGCAGCCAAGTCCAGAAAGGGTATGGCTACACCTTC	CASSQVQKGYGYTF
TRBV20-1	many	-	TRBJ1-1	TGCAGTGCTAGAGATGATAGGGGGTTGTACACTGAAGCTTTCTTT	CSARDDRGLYTEAFF
TRBV27	many	TRBD1	TRBJ1-4	TGTGCCAGCAAGAACAGGGGAGTTAGGGGTAATGAAAAACTGTTTTTT	CASKNRGVRGNEKLFF
TRBV11-2	many	TRBD1	TRBJ1-1	TGTGCCAGCAGCATCCGGACAGGGGCGAACACTGAAGCTTTCTTT	CASSIRTGANTEAFF
TRBV19	few	TRBD1	TRBJ1-6	TGTGCCAGTAGTATCCGACAGGGCCTTAATTCACCCCTCCACTTT	CASSIRQGLNSPLHF
TRBV18	few	-	TRBJ2-3	TGTGCCAGCTCACCAGTTACCGGGACAAGCACAGATACGCAGTATTTT	CASSPVTGTSTDTQYF
TRBV30	-	-	TRBJ2-3	TGTGCCTGGAGTGTACTTGGGCAGTTCGGCGATACGCAGTATTTT	CAWSVLGQFGDTQYF
TRBV24-1	few	TRBD1	TRBJ2-2	TGTGCCACCAGTGATTTGAGGGACAGGGCAGGAACCGGGGAGCTGTTTTTT	CATSDLRDRAGTGELFF
TRBV24-1	-	-	TRBJ2-1	TGTGCCACCAGTGATTCGGGGGACAATGAGCAGTTCTTC	CATSDSGDNEQFF
TRBV24-1	-	-	TRBJ2-3	TGTGCCACCAGTGATTTGGGGACAGGCGGGAGTAGCACAGATACGCAGTATTTT	CATSDLGTGGSSTDTQYF
TRBV5-5	few	-	TRBJ1-1	TGTGCCAGCAGCTGGACAGTAGACACTGAAGCTTTCTTT	CASSWTVDTEAFF